This T cell receptor (beta chain) was recovered during a study of regulatory T cells in long-lasting Graves disease. Time point: persistent/refractory GD, antithyroid drugs over 5 years with positive TRAb. The TCR library used RNA extracted from PBMCs. Construction of TCR beta libraries relied on iRepertoire HTBI primers and on Arm-PCR targeting CDR3 regions. TCRdb called the multiplex PCR reads again in MiXCR, with one record for every CDR3 protein. The data contain approximately 440,000 distinct CDR3 sequences, less than 25% of them singletons. The CDR3 consists of 13 residues. Germline V gene lookup returns CDR1 SNHLY and CDR2 FYNNEI. J was trimmed by 0 bases and V by 10 bases; bases with no gene match: 5.

Sequences were derived from peripheral blood mononuclear cells (PBMCs), sampled when the disease was refractory, from a patient treated with antithyroid drugs. The chain carries TRBV2 and TRBJ1-2; TRBD1 matches at 7 bases. The source of this sequence is a female donor with Graves disease. This CDR3 is CATPTGPNYGYTF. DNA for the CDR3: TGTGCCACCCCGACAGGGCCTAACTATGGCTACACCTTC.